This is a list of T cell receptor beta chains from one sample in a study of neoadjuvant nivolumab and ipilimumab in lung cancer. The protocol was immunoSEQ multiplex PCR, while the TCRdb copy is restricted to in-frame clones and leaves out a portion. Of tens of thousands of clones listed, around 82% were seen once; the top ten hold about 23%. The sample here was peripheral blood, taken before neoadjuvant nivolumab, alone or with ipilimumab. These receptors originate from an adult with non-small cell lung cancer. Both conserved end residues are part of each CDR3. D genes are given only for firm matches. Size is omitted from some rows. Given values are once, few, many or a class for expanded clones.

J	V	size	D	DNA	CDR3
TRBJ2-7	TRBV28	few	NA	TGTGCCAGCAGTCCCAGGGGCCACGAGCAGTACTTC	CASSPRGHEQYF
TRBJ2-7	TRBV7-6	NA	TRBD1	TGTGCCAGCAGCAAAGACAGGGGAACGACCTACGAGCAGTACTTC	CASSKDRGTTYEQYF
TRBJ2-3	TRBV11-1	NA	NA	TGTGCCAGCAGCTTAAGGCGGACCGGCACAGATACGCAGTATTTT	CASSLRRTGTDTQYF
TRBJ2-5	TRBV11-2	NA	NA	TGTGCCAGAGACGGACTTCAAGAGACCCAGTACTTC	CARDGLQETQYF
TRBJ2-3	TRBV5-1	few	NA	TGCGCCAGCTATATCGCAGGGACAGATACGCAGTATTTT	CASYIAGTDTQYF
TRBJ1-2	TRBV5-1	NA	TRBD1	TGCGCCAGCAGCGTCGAGACAGGGGGCGGGTTCTATGGCTACACCTTC	CASSVETGGGFYGYTF
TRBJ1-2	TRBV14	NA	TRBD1	TGTGCCAGCAGCCAAGAATGGGACAGGGCGAGGTTTAGCTATGGCTACACCTTC	CASSQEWDRARFSYGYTF
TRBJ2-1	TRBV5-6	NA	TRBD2	TGTGCCAGCGGGGCGGGAGGGCCCATCAATGAGCAGTTCTTC	CASGAGGPINEQFF
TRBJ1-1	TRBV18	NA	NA	TGTGCCAGCTCACCATTAGGAGCAGGACGGATGAACACTGAAGCTTTCTTT	CASSPLGAGRMNTEAFF
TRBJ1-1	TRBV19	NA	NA	TGTGCCAGTATCGGGGCAATGAACACTGAAGCTTTCTTT	CASIGAMNTEAFF
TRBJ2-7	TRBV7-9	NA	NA	TGTGCCAGCAGCCTCTCGGCCGGGACCTGGGGGGAGCAGTACTTC	CASSLSAGTWGEQYF
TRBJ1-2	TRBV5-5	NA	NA	TGTGCCAGCAGCCAGAATCCGGACAGTTTCAACTATGGCTACACCTTC	CASSQNPDSFNYGYTF
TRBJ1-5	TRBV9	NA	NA	TGTGCCAGCAGCGTAGACGGAAACAATCAGCCCCAGCATTTT	CASSVDGNNQPQHF
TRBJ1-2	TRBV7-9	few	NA	TGTGCCAGCAGCTTCGGGAGTTACGGCTACACCTTC	CASSFGSYGYTF
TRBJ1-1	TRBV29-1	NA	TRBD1	TGCACAGTCGGACAGGGGGCCTCCATGAACACTGAAGCTTTCTTT	CTVGQGASMNTEAFF
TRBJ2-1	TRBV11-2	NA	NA	TGTGCCAGCAGCTTAGTGGGTTTACCCCTTCGTGAGCAGTTCTTC	CASSLVGLPLREQFF
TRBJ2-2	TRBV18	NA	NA	TGTGCCAGCTCACCACAGCTTCAGGGAAGTGGGGAGCTGTTTTTT	CASSPQLQGSGELFF
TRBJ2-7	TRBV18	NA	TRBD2	TGTGCCAGCTCACCAAGCCCCCTGCTAGCGGGAGGCTACGAGCAGTACTTC	CASSPSPLLAGGYEQYF
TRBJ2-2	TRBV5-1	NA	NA	TGCGCCAGCAGTCTGACATCCAACACCGGGGAGCTGTTTTTT	CASSLTSNTGELFF
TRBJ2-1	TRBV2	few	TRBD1	TGTGCCAGCAGTGAAGAGGGACAGGGAAACAATGAGCAGTTCTTC	CASSEEGQGNNEQFF
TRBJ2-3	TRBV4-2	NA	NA	TGTGCCAGCAGCCAAGGGGGGACGTTGGGGGTTACGCAGTATTTT	CASSQGGTLGVTQYF
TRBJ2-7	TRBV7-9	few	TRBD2	TGTGCCAGCAGCCCGATCCAGGGAGGGAGATTCGCCTACGAGCAGTACTTC	CASSPIQGGRFAYEQYF
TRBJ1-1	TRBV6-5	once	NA	TGTGCCAGCAGGGTTGAAGGATCGAACACTGAAGCTTTCTTT	CASRVEGSNTEAFF
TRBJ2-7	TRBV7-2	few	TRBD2	TGTGCCAGCAGCTCTCGAGCGGGAGCGGTATACGAGCAGTACTTC	CASSSRAGAVYEQYF
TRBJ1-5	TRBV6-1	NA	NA	TGTGCCAGCAGTGGGGACGGGAGGGGATTCGCTGGTCAGCCCCAGCATTTT	CASSGDGRGFAGQPQHF
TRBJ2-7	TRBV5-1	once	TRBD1	TGCGCCAGCAGCTGGTTCCCGAAGGGGGCAGGGGAGCAGTACTTC	CASSWFPKGAGEQYF
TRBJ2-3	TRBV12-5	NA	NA	TGTGCTAGTTCCTCCCCCCTCAGCACAGATACGCAGTATTTT	CASSSPLSTDTQYF
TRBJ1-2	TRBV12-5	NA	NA	TGTGCTAGTGGTATAACAGCGCCCGGGGTGGGAGGCTACACCTTC	CASGITAPGVGGYTF
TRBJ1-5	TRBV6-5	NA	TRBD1	TGTGCCAGCAGTTCTGACAGGGTCGGGGGCAATCAGCCCCAGCATTTT	CASSSDRVGGNQPQHF
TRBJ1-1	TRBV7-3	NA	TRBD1	TGTGCCAGCAGCTTAGGTCCCGACAGGGCTAGTGAAGCTTTCTTT	CASSLGPDRASEAFF
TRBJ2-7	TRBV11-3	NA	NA	TGTGCCAGCAGCTTGGGGAAAAGCTCCTACGAGCAGTACTTC	CASSLGKSSYEQYF
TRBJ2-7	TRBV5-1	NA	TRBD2	TGCGCCAGCAGCTTTCTCGGGGGGGCGCGGTACGAGCAGTACTTC	CASSFLGGARYEQYF
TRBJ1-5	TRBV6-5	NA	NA	TGTGCCAGCAGACCCGGGACTTGGAATCAGCCCCAGCATTTT	CASRPGTWNQPQHF
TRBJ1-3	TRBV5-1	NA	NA	TGCGCCAGCAGCTTGACAGGTACCTCTGGAAACACCATATATTTT	CASSLTGTSGNTIYF
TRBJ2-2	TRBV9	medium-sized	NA	TGTGCCAGCAGCGCAGTAACCGGGGAGCTGTTTTTT	CASSAVTGELFF
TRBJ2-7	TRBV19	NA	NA	TGTGCCAGTAAAAGTGGGGCCGGGGGTTACGAGCAGTACTTC	CASKSGAGGYEQYF
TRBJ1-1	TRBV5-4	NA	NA	TGTGCCAGCAGCTTGGGGAGGCTGGGATCGGCCAACACTGAAGCTTTCTTT	CASSLGRLGSANTEAFF
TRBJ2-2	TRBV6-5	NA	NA	TGTGCCAGCAGTTACAGGGGGGCGGGGACCGGGGAGCTGTTTTTT	CASSYRGAGTGELFF
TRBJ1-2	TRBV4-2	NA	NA	TGTGCCAGCAGCCAAGTAAAAGGGCAGGGCAACTATGGCTACACCTTC	CASSQVKGQGNYGYTF
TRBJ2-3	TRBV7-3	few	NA	TGTGCCAGCAGGCCCTCGGTCGGAGATACGCAGTATTTT	CASRPSVGDTQYF
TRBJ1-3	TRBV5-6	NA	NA	TGTGCCAGCAGCTCCGGGTACACCATATATTTT	CASSSGYTIYF
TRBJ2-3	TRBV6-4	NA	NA	TGTGCCAGCAGTAACGACGGGACCAAGCACACAGATACGCAGTATTTT	CASSNDGTKHTDTQYF
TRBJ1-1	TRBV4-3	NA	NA	TGCGCCAGCAGCCAATACCAGACGCAGGGGAACACTGAAGCTTTCTTT	CASSQYQTQGNTEAFF
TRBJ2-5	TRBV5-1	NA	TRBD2	TGCGCCAGCAGCTTCAGTCCCGGACTAGCGGAAGAGACCCAGTACTTC	CASSFSPGLAEETQYF
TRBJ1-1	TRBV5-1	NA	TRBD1	TGCGCCAGCAGCTTAATTGGGGGACAGAGGAACACTGAAGCTTTCTTT	CASSLIGGQRNTEAFF
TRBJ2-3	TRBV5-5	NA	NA	TGTGCCAGCAGCTTAAATAGTGGTACAGATACGCAGTATTTT	CASSLNSGTDTQYF
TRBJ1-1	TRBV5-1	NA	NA	TGCGCCAGCAGCTTGACAGGGAGCACTGAAGCTTTCTTT	CASSLTGSTEAFF
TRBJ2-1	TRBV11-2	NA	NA	TGTGCCAGCAGCGGTAGAGTGCAGGACCACAATGAGCAGTTCTTC	CASSGRVQDHNEQFF
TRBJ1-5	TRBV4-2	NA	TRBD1	TGTGCCAGCAGCAATCCCGGGACAGGGTTGGTTCAGCCCCAGCATTTT	CASSNPGTGLVQPQHF
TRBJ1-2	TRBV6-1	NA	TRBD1	TGTGCCAGCAGTGCCGGGACAGGGGTTTCGCTTCACTATGGCTACACCTTC	CASSAGTGVSLHYGYTF
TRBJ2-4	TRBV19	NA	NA	TGTGCCAGTAGTATACAGGGCGGCAAAAACATTCAGTACTTC	CASSIQGGKNIQYF
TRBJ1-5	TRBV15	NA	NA	TGTGCCACCAGCAGGGATAGAGTTTATAGCAATCAGCCCCAGCATTTT	CATSRDRVYSNQPQHF
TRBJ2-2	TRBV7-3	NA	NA	TGTGCCACGAATCCAGGCTTAAACACCGGGGAGCTGTTTTTT	CATNPGLNTGELFF
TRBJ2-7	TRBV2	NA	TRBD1	TGTGCCAGCAGTGATCGGGGGACAGGGGGCTACGAGCAGTACTTC	CASSDRGTGGYEQYF
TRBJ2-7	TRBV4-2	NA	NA	TGTGCCAGCAGCCAAGGGGCCCCAGCGTTGTACTACGAGCAGTACTTC	CASSQGAPALYYEQYF
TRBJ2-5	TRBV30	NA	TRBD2	TGTGCCTGGAGTACTAGCGGCGGAGAGACCCAGTACTTC	CAWSTSGGETQYF
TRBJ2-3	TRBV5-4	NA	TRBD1	TGTGCCACCGGGCAGGGGGCCAGCACAGATACGCAGTATTTT	CATGQGASTDTQYF
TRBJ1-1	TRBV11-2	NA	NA	TGTGCCAGCAGCTTAGGGTTGAACACTGAAGCTTTCTTT	CASSLGLNTEAFF
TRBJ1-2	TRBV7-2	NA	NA	TGTGCCAGCAGCGCCGCCGGGACGACGGGAGGCTACACCTTC	CASSAAGTTGGYTF
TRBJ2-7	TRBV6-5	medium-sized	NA	TGTGCCAGCAGTGAACAGGTTTACGAGCAGTACTTC	CASSEQVYEQYF